These 4 T cell receptor beta chains were all obtained from the same sample, sequenced in a study of T cell repertoires in ileal Crohn's disease. Documented time point: neoterminal ileum biopsy at postoperative endoscopy, about 6 months after surgery. Sequenced by immunoSEQ multiplex PCR; TCRdb stores in-frame clones only, minus some. The sample includes approximately 7,600 clones, roughly 72% seen only once; the top ten take almost 7.5%. Sequencing was carried out using ileal tissue. These receptor sequences come from an adult with Crohn's disease.

The V gene is TRBV27, the J gene TRBJ1-1; 7 nucleotides line up with TRBD1. Losses at the gene ends were 4 bases for V and 0 bases for J; bases not matched to a gene: 11. The CDR3 is 17 residues long. CDR1 and CDR2 (germline): MNHEY, SMNVEV (reference sequence). CDR3 sequence reads: CASSYPGQLYLNTEAFF. The CDR3 DNA follows: TGTGCCAGCAGTTACCCGGGACAGTTATATCTGAACACTGAAGCTTTCTTT.

This rearrangement joins TRBV11-2 to TRBJ2-3; no firm D call. Trimming took off 2 bases at V and 6 bases at J, with 6 bases between the two ends. Germline V gene data show CDR1 as SGHAT and CDR2 as FQNNGV. The CDR3 runs to 12 residues. CDR3 residues: CASSLPPDTQYF. The CDR3 bases are TGTGCCAGCAGCTTACCTCCCGATACGCAGTATTTT.

In this sample, this clone is medium-sized. The chain links TRBV7-2 to TRBJ1-3; D is possibly TRBD1 (6 bases). The V end was cut by 5 bases, the J end by 9 bases, with 17 bases between. CDR1 is SGHTA and CDR2 is FQGNSA in the germline V gene. The CDR3 has 14 amino acids. The CDR3 DNA follows: TGTGCCAGCAGCGGGGGCAGGGCCCGGGGCACCATATATTTT. Translating gives CASSGGRARGTIYF.

The chain recombines TRBV7-2 with TRBJ2-6, with 7 bases matching TRBD1. Unmatched junction bases numbered 14, after V lost 5 bases and J lost 4 bases. Germline V lookup: CDR1 SGHTA, CDR2 FQGNSA. The CDR3 has 18 residues. The CDR3 nucleotides read TGTGCCAGCAGCCCGGCAACAGGGGTCTTGCGCGGGGCCAACGTCCTGACTTTC. Translated: CASSPATGVLRGANVLTF.